A single sample gave rise to the 15 T cell receptor beta chains below, sequenced in a study of PD-1 blockade in mismatch repair-deficient tumors. The table came from immunoSEQ multiplex PCR; TCRdb's copy has only in-frame clones and leaves some out. The table lists about 68,000 clones, 60% to 80% of them singletons. The specimen comprised peripheral blood, sampled 2 weeks after starting pembrolizumab. The receptors derive from an adult with mismatch repair-deficient cancer.

The chain joins TRBV5-6 to TRBJ1-2; 8 bases fit TRBD1. This CDR3 spans 15 amino acids. Germline V gives CDR1 SGHDT, CDR2 YYEEEE. V trimming: 0 bases; J trimming: 4 bases; junction bases outside the gene matches: 5. In DNA form, the CDR3 reads TGTGCCAGCAGCTTGGCGGGGGACAGGCCCTATGGCTACACCTTC. Translated, it gives CASSLAGDRPYGYTF.

The V gene is TRBV11-2, the J gene TRBJ1-1; D remains unclear. Germline loops: CDR1 SGHAT, CDR2 FQNNGV. V shed 7 bases and J shed 1 base, with 19 bases lying between them. The CDR3 has 16 amino acids. CDR3 coding DNA: TGTGCCAGCACCCCACCGTGGGGAGCCCAGAACACTGAAGCTTTCTTT. This codes for CASTPPWGAQNTEAFF.

The V and J genes are TRBV11-2 and TRBJ2-3; D may be TRBD1 (6 bases). CDR3 size: 14 residues. Germline loops: CDR1 SGHAT, CDR2 FQNNGV. V lost 4 bases to trimming and J lost 2 bases, with 10 bases between them. The CDR3 is CASSSDRITDTQYF. The CDR3 DNA sequence: TGTGCCAGCAGCTCGGACAGAATCACAGATACGCAGTATTTT.

This clone was observed a handful of times. The chain is built from TRBV18 and TRBJ1-4; D may be TRBD1 (5 bases). Trimming removed 4 bases from V and 7 bases from J, with 10 bases in between. The CDR3 has 13 amino acids. The germline V gene encodes CDR1 KGHSH and CDR2 LQKENI. The CDR3 sequence is CASSQDSGEKLFF. CDR3 coding DNA: TGTGCCAGCTCACAAGACAGTGGTGAAAAACTGTTTTTT.

V and J are TRBV9 and TRBJ1-5; D possibly corresponds to TRBD1 (5 bases). CDR3 length: 15 residues. The V and J ends lost 4 bases and 1 base respectively, with 12 bases between them. CDR1 SGDLS and CDR2 YYNGEE come from the germline V gene. The CDR3 DNA reads as TGTGCCAGCAGCCTCGAAGGGGCGAGCAATCAGCCCCAGCATTTT. This sequence encodes CASSLEGASNQPQHF.

On this clone itself: A read error may account for a junction end that differs from germline. The rearrangement links TRBV7-9 to TRBJ1-2; the D is unclear. This CDR3 is 16 amino acids long. From germline, CDR1 is SEHNR and CDR2 FQNEAQ (reference sequence). CDR3 region: CASSLAGTGLNYGHTF. CDR3 coding DNA: TGTGCCAGCAGCTTAGCCGGTACCGGGCTCAACTATGGCCACACCTTC. The complete variable domain, with remaining parts taken from reference TRBV7-9 and TRBJ1-2, reads DTGVSQNPRHKITKRGQNVTFRCDPISEHNRLYWYRQTLGQGPEFLTYFQNEAQLEKSRLLSDRFSAERPKGSFSTLEIQRTEQGDSAMYLCASSLAGTGLNYGHTFGSGTRLTVV.

The chain recombines TRBV5-1 with TRBJ2-5; possibly TRBD1 for D (7 bases). The CDR3 consists of 14 residues. CDR1 SGHRS and CDR2 YFSETQ come from the germline V gene. V was clipped by 3 bases and J by 2 bases, with 11 bases between them. Here the CDR3 reads CASSWTGLQETQYF. CDR3 nucleotides: TGCGCCAGCAGCTGGACAGGACTACAAGAGACCCAGTACTTC.

The J gene is TRBJ1-1, the V gene TRBV12-5; the match to TRBD1 covers 7 bases. V lost 6 bases to trimming and J lost 4 bases; unmatched junction nucleotides: 5. There are 13 residues in the CDR3. Germline V lookup: CDR1 LGHNT, CDR2 FRNRAP. Here the CDR3 DNA reads TGTGCTAGTGGGACTGGACAGGCCACTGAAGCTTTCTTT. Translating it yields CASGTGQATEAFF. Variable domain in full (rest from reference TRBV12-5 and TRBJ1-1): DARVTQTPRHKVTEMGQEVTMRCQPILGHNTVFWYRQTMMQGLELLAYFRNRAPLDDSGMPKDRFSAEMPDATLATLKIQPSEPRDSAVYFCASGTGQATEAFFGQGTRLTVV.

The chain links TRBV5-8 to TRBJ2-7; TRBD2 matches at 7 bases. V lost 3 bases, J lost 0 bases, and 6 bases stayed unmatched. CDR3 length: 15 amino acids. Germline V CDR1 and CDR2: SGHTS, YDEGEE. CDR3 DNA sequence: TGTGCCAGCAGCTCGGAGGGAGGGAGCTCCTACGAGCAGTACTTC. Translating gives CASSSEGGSSYEQYF. The whole variable domain, filled in from reference TRBV5-8 and TRBJ2-7, reads EAGVTQSPTHLIKTRGQQATLRCSPISGHTSVYWYQQALGLGLQFLLWYDEGEERNRGNFPPRFSGRQFPNYSSELNVNALELEDSALYLCASSSEGGSSYEQYFGPGTRLTVT.

This chain joins TRBV6-6 and TRBJ1-5, with 7 bases fitting TRBD1. The V gene end was trimmed by 0 bases and the J gene end by 2 bases; junction bases not matched to a gene: 4. Germline V CDR1 and CDR2: MNHNY, SVGAGI (reference sequence). There are 16 residues in the CDR3. Here the CDR3 reads CASSYSRGQGNQPQHF. CDR3 nucleotide sequence: TGTGCCAGCAGTTACTCTAGGGGGCAAGGCAATCAGCCCCAGCATTTT.

The V gene is TRBV5-6, the J gene TRBJ2-1; a weak D match, TRBD2 (5 bases). Trimming removed 1 base at V and 8 bases at J, with 19 bases between. The length of the CDR3 is 16 residues. Germline V gene sequence: CDR1 SGHDT, CDR2 YYEEEE. CDR3 protein: CASSLLLARYVDEQFF. CDR3 sequence (DNA): TGTGCCAGCAGCTTGCTCTTAGCGAGGTACGTCGATGAGCAGTTCTTC.

The CDR3 DNA is TGTGCCAGCAGCTTACAGCGGTTTGGAGCGTCCTTGAATGAGCAGTTCTTC. This translates into CASSLQRFGASLNEQFF. The chain couples TRBV11-2 to TRBJ2-1; the D gene is possibly TRBD2 (5 bases). Deletions cut 2 bases from V and 7 bases from J, with 21 bases between. In germline, CDR1 is SGHAT, CDR2 FQNNGV. The CDR3 loop spans 17 amino acids.

This chain connects TRBV18 to TRBJ2-2, with D possibly matching TRBD1 (5 bases). This CDR3 has 16 amino acids. V dropped 2 bases and J dropped 1 base, with 11 bases sitting between them. The germline CDR1 and CDR2 sequences are KGHSH and LQKENI. CDR3 in DNA: TGTGCCAGCTCACCAGGACACGTCAAGAACACCGGGGAGCTGTTTTTT. Its translation is CASSPGHVKNTGELFF.

This clone was observed a handful of times. The chain combines TRBV9 with TRBJ2-5, with 9 bases aligning to TRBD1. V was pared by 0 bases and J by 5 bases, with 11 bases of the junction left unmatched. CDR1 is SGDLS, CDR2 YYNGEE, per germline. The CDR3 runs 17 residues. CDR3 DNA: TGTGCCAGCAGCGTAGCTGCACAGGGGGCTCAGGAGGAGACCCAGTACTTC. This translates into CASSVAAQGAQEETQYF.

The chain recombines TRBV28 with TRBJ2-3; no definite D call. CDR3 length: 11 residues. Trimming removed 6 bases at V and 3 bases at J, with 4 bases between. The germline CDR1 and CDR2 sequences are MDHEN and SYDVKM. CDR3 coding DNA: TGTGCCAGCAGCCGGACAGATACGCAGTATTTT. Protein: CASSRTDTQYF.